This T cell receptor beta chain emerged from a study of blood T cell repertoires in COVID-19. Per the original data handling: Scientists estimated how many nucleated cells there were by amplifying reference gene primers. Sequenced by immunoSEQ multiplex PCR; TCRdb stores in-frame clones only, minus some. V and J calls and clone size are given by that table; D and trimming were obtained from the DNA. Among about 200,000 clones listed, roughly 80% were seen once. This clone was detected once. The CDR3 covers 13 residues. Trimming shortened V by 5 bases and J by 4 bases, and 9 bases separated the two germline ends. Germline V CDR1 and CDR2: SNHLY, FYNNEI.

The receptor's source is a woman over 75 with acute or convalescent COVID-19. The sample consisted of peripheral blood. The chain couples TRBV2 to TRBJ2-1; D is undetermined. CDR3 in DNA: TGTGCCAGCAGTCCACAGCTTTACAATGAGCAGTTCTTC. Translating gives CASSPQLYNEQFF.